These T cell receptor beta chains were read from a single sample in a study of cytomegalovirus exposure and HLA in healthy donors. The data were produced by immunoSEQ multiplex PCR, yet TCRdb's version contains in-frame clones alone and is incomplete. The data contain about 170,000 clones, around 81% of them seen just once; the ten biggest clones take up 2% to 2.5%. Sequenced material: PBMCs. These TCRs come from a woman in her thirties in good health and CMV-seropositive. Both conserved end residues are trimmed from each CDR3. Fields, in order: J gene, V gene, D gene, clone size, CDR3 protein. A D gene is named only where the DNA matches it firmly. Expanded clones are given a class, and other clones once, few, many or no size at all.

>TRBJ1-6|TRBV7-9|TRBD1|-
ASSQGAANSPLH
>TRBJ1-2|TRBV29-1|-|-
SARTEGIYGYT
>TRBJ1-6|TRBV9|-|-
ASSPGEGGNSPLH
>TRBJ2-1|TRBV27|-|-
ASRAVDEQF
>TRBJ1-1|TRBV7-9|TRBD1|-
ASSQGVSNTEAF
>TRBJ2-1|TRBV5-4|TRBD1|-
ASQDRNYNEQF
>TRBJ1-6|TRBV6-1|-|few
ASSNNSPLH
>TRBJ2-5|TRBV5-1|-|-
ASSLAPGKETQY
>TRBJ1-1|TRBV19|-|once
ASSSQGPEAF
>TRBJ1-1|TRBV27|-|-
ASSRATSLSNTEAF
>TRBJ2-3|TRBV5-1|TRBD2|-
ASSLLAVSTDTQY
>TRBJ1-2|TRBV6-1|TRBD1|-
ARGTGGAIT
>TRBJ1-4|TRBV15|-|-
ATSRDRGMTNEKLF
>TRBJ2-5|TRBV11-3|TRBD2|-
ASSLRGAGETQY
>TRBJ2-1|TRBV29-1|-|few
SVEGRGGGDEQF
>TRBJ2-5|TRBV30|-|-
AWRPRGETQY
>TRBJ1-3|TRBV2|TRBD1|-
ASTETGSGNTIY
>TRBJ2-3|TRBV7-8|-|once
ASSFSLRSTDTQY
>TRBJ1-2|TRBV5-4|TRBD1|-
ASSPTGQGLFGYT
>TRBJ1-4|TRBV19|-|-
ASRLTGATNEKLF
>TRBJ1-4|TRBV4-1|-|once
ASSQDPGGWEKLF
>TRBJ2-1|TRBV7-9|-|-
ASSLTRLPYNEQF
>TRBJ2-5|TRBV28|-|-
ASSIRTNSQETQY
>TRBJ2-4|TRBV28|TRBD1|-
ASSRGQGAFFGAKNIQY
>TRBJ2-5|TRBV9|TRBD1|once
ASSVAVGTGQETQY
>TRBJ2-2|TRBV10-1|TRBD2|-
ASSGGGFGSGELF
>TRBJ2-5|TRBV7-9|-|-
ASNKGGVGETQY
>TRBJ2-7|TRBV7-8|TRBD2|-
ASSSSGRGSYEQY
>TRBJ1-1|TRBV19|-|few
ASSGAQGSMNTEAF
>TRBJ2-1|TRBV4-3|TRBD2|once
ASSQNPSGMDYNEQF
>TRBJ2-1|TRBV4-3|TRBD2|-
ASSQVFLTTSGVYNEQF
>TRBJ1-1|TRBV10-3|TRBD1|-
AISEWTGGGTEAF
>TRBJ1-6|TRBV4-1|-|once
ASSQGPSYNSPLH
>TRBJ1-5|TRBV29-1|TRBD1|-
SVRRGPNQPQH
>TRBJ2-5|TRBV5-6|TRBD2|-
ASSLAVAGGGETQY
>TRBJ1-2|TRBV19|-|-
ASSMGTLPGGYT
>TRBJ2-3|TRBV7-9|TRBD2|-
ASSFLREVPTDTQY
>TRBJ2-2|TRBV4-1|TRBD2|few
ASSQTLAGVITGELF
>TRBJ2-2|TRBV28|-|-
ASYSAGDPGELF
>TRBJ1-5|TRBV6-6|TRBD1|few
ASSYGQGLDQPQH
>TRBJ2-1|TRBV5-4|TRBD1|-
ASSARDRSTNEQF
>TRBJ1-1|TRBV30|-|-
AWSVRRGVLGVEAF
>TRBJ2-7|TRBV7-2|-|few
ASSLTRDREQY
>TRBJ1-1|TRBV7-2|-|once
ASSLALSTEAF
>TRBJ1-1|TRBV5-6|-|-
ASSLLDTPNTEAF
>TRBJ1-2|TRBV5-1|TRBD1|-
ASSLDGQGVYGYT
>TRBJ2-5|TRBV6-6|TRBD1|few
ASRPGTGDSETQY
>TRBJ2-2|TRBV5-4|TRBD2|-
ASSFGGRGTGELF
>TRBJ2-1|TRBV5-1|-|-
ASSLVAGLQNANEQF
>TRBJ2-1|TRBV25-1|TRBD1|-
ASSDTTGGVYNEQF
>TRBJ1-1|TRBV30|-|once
AWSGTGFTEAF